This entry lists 27 T cell receptor beta chains sequenced from one sample in a study of cytomegalovirus exposure and HLA in healthy donors. The data were produced by immunoSEQ multiplex PCR, yet TCRdb's version contains in-frame clones alone and is incomplete. The sample lists approximately 180,000 clones; 85% to 90% were seen once. Source material: PBMCs. All receptors derive from a young woman in good health and CMV-seronegative.

The chain employs TRBV4-1 and TRBJ1-1; D remains ambiguous. The germline V and J ends were trimmed by 1 base and 7 bases, with 10 bases remaining between them. The CDR3 contains 13 residues. Germline-derived CDR1 and CDR2 are MGHRA and YSYEKL. The CDR3: CASSQVVGDEAFF. The DNA for the CDR3 is TGCGCCAGCAGCCAAGTCGTCGGGGATGAAGCTTTCTTT.

CDR3 DNA sequence: TGTGCCTCGGGACTAGCGGGGGAAGAGACCCAGTACTTC. Translated: CASGLAGEETQYF. The chain couples TRBV30 to TRBJ2-5; 14 positions agree with TRBD2. V was pared by 7 bases and J by 3 bases, with 1 base of the junction left unmatched. The CDR3 totals 13 residues. CDR1 GTSNPN and CDR2 SVGIG come from the germline V gene (reference sequence).

V gene TRBV27 combines with J gene TRBJ1-6; TRBD1 matches 7 bases. The CDR3 length is 14 residues. J gave up 7 bases and V 9 bases, and 9 bases lay outside the gene matches. Germline lookup yields CDR1 MNHEY and CDR2 SMNVEV (reference sequence). CDR3 sequence: CASSLGGLNSPLHF. For the CDR3, the DNA is TGTGCCAGTTCGTTAGGGGGCCTAAATTCACCCCTCCACTTT.

Turning to this clone: Germline is not matched at one junction end, which may reflect a read error. The rearrangement links TRBV20-1 to TRBJ1-2, with D unresolved. The CDR3 sequence is 10 residues long. Germline loops: CDR1 DFQATT, CDR2 SNEGSKA (reference sequence). Here the CDR3 reads CSNTNSGYTF. CDR3 DNA sequence: TGCAGTAACACTAACTCTGGCTACACCTTC.

The genes are TRBV7-6 and TRBJ2-5, with 14 bases that match TRBD2. Germline trimming cut 4 bases from V and 5 bases from J; bases unmatched to any gene: 3. This CDR3 contains 15 residues. Germline CDR1 is SGHVS and CDR2 is FNYEAQ. The CDR3 DNA reads TGTGCCAGCAGCTCGGGACTAGCGGGGGATGAGACCCAGTACTTC. Translating it yields CASSSGLAGDETQYF.

The V gene is TRBV18, the J gene TRBJ2-7; 13 bases are a match to TRBD2. V lost 2 bases, J lost 5 bases, and 3 bases stayed unmatched. Per the germline V gene, CDR1 is KGHSH and CDR2 is LQKENI. The CDR3 runs to 15 residues. The DNA for the CDR3 is TGTGCCAGCTCACCAGGACTAGCGGGGGCCGACGAGCAGTACTTC. Translating gives CASSPGLAGADEQYF.

This rearrangement joins TRBV10-2 to TRBJ1-1, with 7 nucleotides matching TRBD1. CDR1 is WSHSY and CDR2 is SAAADI in the germline V gene. J gave up 5 bases and V 0 bases, and 6 bases lay outside the gene matches. The CDR3 length is 15 residues. In DNA, the CDR3 is TGCGCCAGCAGTGAGTCGCTAGGGGGCTTAACTGAAGCTTTCTTT. It is translated as CASSESLGGLTEAFF.

The V and J genes are TRBV2 and TRBJ2-1; TRBD2 matches 7 bases. Germline V gene lookup returns CDR1 SNHLY and CDR2 FYNNEI. The CDR3 has 16 residues. J was trimmed by 2 bases and V by 2 bases; bases with no gene match: 6. The CDR3: CASSEMSAGAYNEQFF. The CDR3 region has the DNA TGTGCCAGCAGTGAAATGTCTGCGGGGGCCTACAATGAGCAGTTCTTC. The variable domain in full, with the rest retrieved from reference TRBV2 and TRBJ2-1, is EPEVTQTPSHQVTQMGQEVILRCVPISNHLYFYWYRQILGQKVEFLVSFYNNEISEKSEIFDDQFSVERPDGSNFTLKIRSTKLEDSAMYFCASSEMSAGAYNEQFFGPGTRLTVL.

The chain combines TRBV29-1 with TRBJ1-2; D might be TRBD1 (5 bases). Germline CDR1 SQVTM, CDR2 ANQGSEA. CDR3 length: 12 amino acids. V was pared by 7 bases and J by 8 bases, with 17 bases between. In DNA, the CDR3 is TGCAGCGGTAGAGGGACGGGGGAGGGCTACACCTTC. This gives the protein CSGRGTGEGYTF.

The rearrangement links TRBV4-3 to TRBJ1-2, with a possible D match to TRBD1 (5 bases). Trimming pared 2 bases from V and 3 bases from J, leaving 16 bases between. The CDR3 loop spans 16 amino acids. CDR1 is LGHNA and CDR2 is YSLEER in the germline V gene. The DNA for the CDR3 is TGCGCCAGCAGCCAAACTACCTCGACAGCCTACTATGGCTACACCTTC. Protein: CASSQTTSTAYYGYTF.

The gene calls are TRBV5-1 and TRBJ1-1, with D possibly matching TRBD1 (6 bases). The CDR3 contains 13 residues. The ends were cut back, 4 bases at V and 6 bases at J, with 13 bases in the middle. Per germline, CDR1 SGHRS and CDR2 YFSETQ. CDR3 coding DNA: TGCGCCAGCAGCGCCTCGGGGGGCCCTGAAGCTTTCTTT. Amino acids: CASSASGGPEAFF.

This clone was seen just once. The chain is built from TRBV13 and TRBJ2-7; the match to TRBD1 covers 8 bases. The length of the CDR3 is 14 residues. Germline-derived CDR1 and CDR2 are PRHDT and FYEKMQ (reference sequence). Trimming took 5 bases from V and 4 from J; bases not matched to a gene: 7. The CDR3 sequence is CASSPSRTGYEQYF. CDR3 DNA sequence: TGTGCCAGCAGCCCTAGCCGGACAGGGTACGAGCAGTACTTC. Looking up the rest from reference TRBV13 and TRBJ2-7 gives the full variable domain: AAGVIQSPRHLIKEKRETATLKCYPIPRHDTVYWYQQGPGQDPQFLISFYEKMQSDKGSIPDRFSAQQFSDYHSELNMSSLELGDSALYFCASSPSRTGYEQYFGPGTRLTVT.

The chain recombines TRBV25-1 with TRBJ2-1; 7 bases fit TRBD1. The germline V gene has CDR1 MGHDK and CDR2 SYGVNS. With 1 base clipped from V and 4 bases from J, the junction kept 4 bases outside the gene matches. The CDR3 contains 15 residues. CDR3 amino acids: CASSESTGRYNEQFF. CDR3 in DNA: TGTGCCAGCAGTGAATCGACAGGGCGTTACAATGAGCAGTTCTTC.

This chain links TRBV6-1 with TRBJ1-1, with D tentatively TRBD1 (5 bases). Trimming left V 2 bases short and J 6 bases short, with 13 bases between. CDR1 is MNHNS, CDR2 SASEGT, per germline. The CDR3 is made up of 14 amino acids. The DNA of the CDR3 is TGTGCCAGCAGTGAATGGCCAGGGTCAGCTGAAGCTTTCTTT. Its translation is CASSEWPGSAEAFF.

The chain couples TRBV7-6 to TRBJ2-3, with D perhaps TRBD1 (6 bases). The V gene's germline CDR1 is SGHVS and CDR2 FNYEAQ. V was pared by 6 bases and J by 6 bases, with 10 bases between. The CDR3 extends over 12 amino acids. The chain's CDR3 is CASSPGEDTQYF. DNA of the CDR3: TGTGCCAGCAGTCCAGGGGAGGATACGCAGTATTTT. The full variable domain, completed using reference TRBV7-6 and TRBJ2-3, is GAGVSQSPRYKVTKRGQDVALRCDPISGHVSLYWYRQALGQGPEFLTYFNYEAQQDKSGLPNDRFSAERPEGSISTLTIQRTEQRDSAMYRCASSPGEDTQYFGPGTRLTVL.

The chain uses TRBV6-5 and TRBJ1-2, with 8 bases matching TRBD1. The CDR3 runs to 16 residues. After removal of 0 bases from V and 8 bases from J, the junction contained 11 bases not matched to a gene. The V gene's germline CDR1 is MNHEY and CDR2 SVGAGI. CDR3 DNA: TGTGCCAGCAGTTACTCTGATACGGGACAGGCTCAAGGCTACACCTTC. Translation gives CASSYSDTGQAQGYTF.

V is TRBV5-4 and J is TRBJ2-7, with 7 bases lining up with TRBD1. Germline V gene data show CDR1 as SGHNT and CDR2 as YYREEE (reference sequence). With 0 bases clipped from V and 1 base from J, the junction kept 4 bases outside the gene matches. The CDR3 loop spans 15 amino acids. For the CDR3, the DNA is TGTGCCAGCAGCTTGGACACGACAGGGTCCTACGAGCAGTACTTC. This codes for CASSLDTTGSYEQYF. The full variable domain, completed using reference TRBV5-4 and TRBJ2-7, is ETGVTQSPTHLIKTRGQQVTLRCSSQSGHNTVSWYQQALGQGPQFIFQYYREEENGRGNFPPRFSGLQFPNYSSELNVNALELDDSALYLCASSLDTTGSYEQYFGPGTRLTVT.

This clone has just one count. The V gene is TRBV5-6, the J gene TRBJ2-3, with 11 bases aligning to TRBD2. With 1 base clipped from V and 2 bases from J, the junction kept 12 bases outside the gene matches. The CDR3 extends over 19 amino acids. Germline CDR1 and CDR2: SGHDT and YYEEEE. The CDR3 bases are TGTGCCAGCAGCTTGTTTAGCCTAGCGGGGGGCCCCCCCACAGATACGCAGTATTTT. Protein sequence: CASSLFSLAGGPPTDTQYF.

This CDR3 reads CASSLGRYYSNQPQHF. Here the CDR3 DNA reads TGTGCCAGCAGCTTAGGGAGGTATTATAGCAATCAGCCCCAGCATTTT. The V gene is TRBV11-3, the J gene TRBJ1-5, with D uncertain. V lost 1 base and J lost 0, with 10 bases in between. The CDR3 consists of 16 residues. CDR1 and CDR2 from the germline V gene are SGHNT and YENEEA.

This chain uses TRBV29-1 with TRBJ2-7, with 12 bases that match TRBD1. V lost 4 bases to trimming and J lost 6 bases; unmatched junction nucleotides: 7. Per germline, CDR1 SQVTM and CDR2 ANQGSEA. The CDR3 is 14 amino acids. The CDR3 loop is CSVVQGTGGPEQYF. The CDR3 DNA follows: TGCAGCGTTGTCCAAGGGACAGGGGGCCCCGAGCAGTACTTC.

The rearrangement joins TRBV27 to TRBJ2-7, with D possibly matching TRBD2 (6 bases). CDR3 length equals 13 residues. Germline V gene lookup returns CDR1 MNHEY and CDR2 SMNVEV (reference sequence). The V end was cut by 3 bases, the J end by 7 bases, with 13 bases between. The CDR3 DNA reads TGTGCCAGCAGTTTTGGAGGGCCCCAAGAGCAGTACTTC. Amino acids: CASSFGGPQEQYF.

The chain recombines TRBV4-2 with TRBJ1-2; tentatively, D is TRBD1 (6 bases). The CDR3 runs to 15 residues. Germline-derived CDR1 and CDR2 are LGHNA and YNFKEQ. The V gene lost 3 bases and the J gene lost 6 bases, with 17 bases spanning the gap. CDR3 sequence: CASSHGGGLRDGYTF. CDR3 nucleotide sequence: TGTGCCAGCAGCCATGGGGGGGGCCTTAGGGATGGCTACACCTTC.

This chain connects TRBV6-1 to TRBJ2-7; D gene unclear. Between the trimmed V and J ends, which lost 4 bases and 0 bases, there was a span of 13 bases. Germline CDR1 and CDR2: MNHNS and SASEGT. This CDR3 is built from 15 residues. CDR3 in amino acids: CASSARGVYSYEQYF. In DNA form, the CDR3 reads TGTGCCAGCAGTGCCCGAGGCGTATACTCCTACGAGCAGTACTTC.

The V and J genes are TRBV6-6 and TRBJ1-5, with D perhaps TRBD1 (5 bases). The length of the CDR3 is 13 residues. The V gene's germline CDR1 is MNHNY and CDR2 SVGAGI (reference sequence). The V end lost 5 bases, the J end lost 4 bases, and 9 bases lay between the germline ends. CDR3 sequence: CASSRQSNQPQHF. In nucleotides, the CDR3 is TGTGCCAGCAGTAGACAGAGTAATCAGCCCCAGCATTTT.

The rearrangement links TRBV19 to TRBJ1-2; D is perhaps TRBD1 (6 bases). Deletions cut 5 bases from V and 5 bases from J, with 15 bases between. This CDR3 comprises 14 residues. Germline V CDR1 and CDR2: LNHDA, SQIVND (reference sequence). The CDR3 sequence: CASSFQGNFYGYTF. Here the CDR3 DNA reads TGTGCCAGTAGTTTCCAGGGGAACTTTTATGGCTACACCTTC.

This rearrangement joins TRBV6-5 to TRBJ1-2, with TRBD1 as a possible D gene (5 bases). The CDR3 is made up of 12 amino acids. With 5 bases removed from V and 8 bases from J, the gap between germline ends came to 12 bases. Germline CDR1 and CDR2: MNHEY and SVGAGI. Here the CDR3 DNA reads TGTGCCAGCAGTGGGGGGAAAGGGGGCTACACCTTC. Protein product: CASSGGKGGYTF.

This clone was detected once. This rearrangement joins TRBV5-1 to TRBJ2-3, with 8 bases fitting TRBD2. This CDR3 has 16 amino acids. Losses at the gene ends were 4 bases for V and 10 bases for J; bases not matched to a gene: 17. The germline CDR1 and CDR2 sequences are SGHRS and YFSETQ. CDR3 sequence: CASSAAFGTRVDPQYF. DNA for the CDR3: TGCGCCAGCAGCGCGGCTTTTGGGACTAGGGTTGATCCGCAGTATTTT.